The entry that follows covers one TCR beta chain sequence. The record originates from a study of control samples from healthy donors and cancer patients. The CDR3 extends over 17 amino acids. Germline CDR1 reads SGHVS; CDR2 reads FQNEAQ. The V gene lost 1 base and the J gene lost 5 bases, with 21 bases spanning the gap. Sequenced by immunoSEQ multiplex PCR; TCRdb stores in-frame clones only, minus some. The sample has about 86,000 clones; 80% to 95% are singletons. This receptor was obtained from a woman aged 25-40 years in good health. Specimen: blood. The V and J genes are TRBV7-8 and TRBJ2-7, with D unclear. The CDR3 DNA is TGTGCCAGCAGCTTAGAGGGTCAAAGCCATGGGTCCCACGAGCAGTACTTC. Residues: CASSLEGQSHGSHEQYF.